The 2 T cell receptor beta chains listed next were all sequenced from one sample in a study of T-cell reconstitution after alpha-beta-depleted transplantation in children. Construction of the TCRbeta library involved unique molecular identifiers. MiXCR was run by TCRdb on the PCR reads, yielding one entry per CDR3 protein. The sample has 700,000 to 850,000 distinct CDR3 sequences, less than 20% seen once. The sequencing used PBMCs, mostly from graft donor cells, collected 360 days after TCRalphabeta/CD19-depleted stem cell transplant. The source of these receptors is a male patient under 18 who had a stem cell transplant for acute lymphoblastic leukemia, so the T cells may come from the graft donor.

The chain couples TRBV5-1 to TRBJ2-5; D might be TRBD2 (5 bases). There are 14 residues in the CDR3. Per the germline V gene, CDR1 is SGHRS and CDR2 is YFSETQ. The germline V and J ends were trimmed by 4 bases and 5 bases, with 15 bases remaining between them. CDR3 sequence reads: CASSAAGSAETQYF. CDR3 nucleotides: TGCGCCAGCAGCGCGGCGGGCAGCGCCGAGACCCAGTACTTC.

The chain is built from TRBV5-1 and TRBJ2-1, with D possibly being TRBD1 or TRBD2 (6 bases each). CDR3 length: 16 amino acids. Germline V gene sequence: CDR1 SGHRS, CDR2 YFSETQ. V lost 4 bases and J 7 bases, leaving 21 bases between the germline ends. The CDR3 coding sequence is TGCGCCAGCAGCCCGGGGGACATTTTGGGGAGGAATGAGCAGTTCTTC. Protein: CASSPGDILGRNEQFF.